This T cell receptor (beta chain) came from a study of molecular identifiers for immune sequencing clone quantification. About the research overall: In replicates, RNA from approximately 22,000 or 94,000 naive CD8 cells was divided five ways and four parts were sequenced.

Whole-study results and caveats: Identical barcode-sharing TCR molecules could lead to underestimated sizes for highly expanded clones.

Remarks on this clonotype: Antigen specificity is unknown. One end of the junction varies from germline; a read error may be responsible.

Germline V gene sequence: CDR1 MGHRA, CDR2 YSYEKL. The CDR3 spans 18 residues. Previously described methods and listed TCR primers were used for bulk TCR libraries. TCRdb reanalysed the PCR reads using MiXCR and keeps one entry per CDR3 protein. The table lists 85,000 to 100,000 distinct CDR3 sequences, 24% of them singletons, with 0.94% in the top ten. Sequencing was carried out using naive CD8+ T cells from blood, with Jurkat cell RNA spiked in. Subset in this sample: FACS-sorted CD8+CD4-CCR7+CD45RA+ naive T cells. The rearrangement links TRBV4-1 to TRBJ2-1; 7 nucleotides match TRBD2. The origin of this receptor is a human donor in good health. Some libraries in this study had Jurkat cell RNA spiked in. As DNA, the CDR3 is TGCGCCAGCAGCCAAGAAGCTAGCGGATTTAGCTCCTACAATGAGCGGTTCTTC. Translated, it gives CASSQEASGFSSYNERFF.